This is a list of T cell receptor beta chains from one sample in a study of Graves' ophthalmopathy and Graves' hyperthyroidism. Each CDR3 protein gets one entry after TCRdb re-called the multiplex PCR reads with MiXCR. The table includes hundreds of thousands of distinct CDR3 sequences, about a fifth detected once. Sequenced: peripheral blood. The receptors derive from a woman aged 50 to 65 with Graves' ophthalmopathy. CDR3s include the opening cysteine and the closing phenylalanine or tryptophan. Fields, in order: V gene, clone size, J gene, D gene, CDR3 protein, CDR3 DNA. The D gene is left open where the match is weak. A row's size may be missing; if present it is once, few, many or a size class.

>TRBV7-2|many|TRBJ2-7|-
CASSLGPVYEQYF
TGTGCCAGCAGCTTAGGGCCGGTTTACGAGCAGTACTTC
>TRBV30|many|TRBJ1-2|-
CAWSVANYGYTF
TGTGCCTGGAGTGTGGCTAACTATGGCTACACCTTC
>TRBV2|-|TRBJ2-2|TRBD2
CASSEGTSGIGTGELFF
TGTGCCAGCAGTGAAGGGACTAGCGGGATCGGCACCGGGGAGCTGTTTTTT
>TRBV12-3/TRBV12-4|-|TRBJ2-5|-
CASRSGYQETQYF
TGTGCCAGCAGATCAGGGTACCAAGAGACCCAGTACTTC
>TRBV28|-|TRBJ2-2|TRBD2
CASSFTSGNLGELFF
TGTGCCAGCAGTTTTACCAGCGGGAACCTCGGGGAGCTGTTTTTT
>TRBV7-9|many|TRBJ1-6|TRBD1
CASSQPGGDSYYNSPLHF
TGTGCCAGCAGCCAACCGGGGGGGGACAGCTATTATAATTCACCCCTCCACTTT
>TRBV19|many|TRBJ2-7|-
CASSKWPLVQRDEQYF
TGTGCCAGTAGCAAATGGCCACTAGTACAACGGGACGAGCAGTACTTC
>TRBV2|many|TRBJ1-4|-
CASSEFDEKLFF
TGTGCCAGCAGTGAGTTTGATGAAAAACTGTTTTTT
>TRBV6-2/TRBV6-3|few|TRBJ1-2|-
CASSYDGQQTVYGYTF
TGTGCCAGCAGTTACGACGGACAGCAGACCGTCTATGGCTACACCTTC
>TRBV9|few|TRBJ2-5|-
CASSFLGVPQETQYF
TGTGCCAGCAGCTTCCTGGGGGTCCCCCAAGAGACCCAGTACTTC
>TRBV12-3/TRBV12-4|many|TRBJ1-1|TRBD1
CASSYGTGGRGNTEAFF
TGTGCCAGCAGCTATGGGACAGGGGGTAGGGGGAACACTGAAGCTTTCTTT
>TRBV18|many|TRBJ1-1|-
CASLRQENTEAFF
TGTGCCAGCCTTCGACAGGAGAACACTGAAGCTTTCTTT
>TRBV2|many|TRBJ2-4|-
CASSDKGLLAKNIQYF
TGTGCCAGCAGTGACAAGGGTCTACTAGCCAAAAACATTCAGTACTTC